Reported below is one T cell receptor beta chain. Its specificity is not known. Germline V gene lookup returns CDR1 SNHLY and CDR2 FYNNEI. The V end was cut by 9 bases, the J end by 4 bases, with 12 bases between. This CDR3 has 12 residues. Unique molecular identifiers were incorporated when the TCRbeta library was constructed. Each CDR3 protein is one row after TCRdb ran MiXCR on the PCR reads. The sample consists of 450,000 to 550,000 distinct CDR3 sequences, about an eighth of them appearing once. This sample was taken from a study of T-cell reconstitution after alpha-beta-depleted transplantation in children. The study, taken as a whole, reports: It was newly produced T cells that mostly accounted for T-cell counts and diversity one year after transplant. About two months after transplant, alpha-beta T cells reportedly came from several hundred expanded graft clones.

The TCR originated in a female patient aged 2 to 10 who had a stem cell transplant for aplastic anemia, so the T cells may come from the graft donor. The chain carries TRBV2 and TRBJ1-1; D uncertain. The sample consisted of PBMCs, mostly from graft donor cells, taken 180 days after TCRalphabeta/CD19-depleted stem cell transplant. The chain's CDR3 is CARAAAATEAFF. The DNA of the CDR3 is TGTGCCAGAGCGGCTGCCGCCACTGAAGCTTTCTTT.